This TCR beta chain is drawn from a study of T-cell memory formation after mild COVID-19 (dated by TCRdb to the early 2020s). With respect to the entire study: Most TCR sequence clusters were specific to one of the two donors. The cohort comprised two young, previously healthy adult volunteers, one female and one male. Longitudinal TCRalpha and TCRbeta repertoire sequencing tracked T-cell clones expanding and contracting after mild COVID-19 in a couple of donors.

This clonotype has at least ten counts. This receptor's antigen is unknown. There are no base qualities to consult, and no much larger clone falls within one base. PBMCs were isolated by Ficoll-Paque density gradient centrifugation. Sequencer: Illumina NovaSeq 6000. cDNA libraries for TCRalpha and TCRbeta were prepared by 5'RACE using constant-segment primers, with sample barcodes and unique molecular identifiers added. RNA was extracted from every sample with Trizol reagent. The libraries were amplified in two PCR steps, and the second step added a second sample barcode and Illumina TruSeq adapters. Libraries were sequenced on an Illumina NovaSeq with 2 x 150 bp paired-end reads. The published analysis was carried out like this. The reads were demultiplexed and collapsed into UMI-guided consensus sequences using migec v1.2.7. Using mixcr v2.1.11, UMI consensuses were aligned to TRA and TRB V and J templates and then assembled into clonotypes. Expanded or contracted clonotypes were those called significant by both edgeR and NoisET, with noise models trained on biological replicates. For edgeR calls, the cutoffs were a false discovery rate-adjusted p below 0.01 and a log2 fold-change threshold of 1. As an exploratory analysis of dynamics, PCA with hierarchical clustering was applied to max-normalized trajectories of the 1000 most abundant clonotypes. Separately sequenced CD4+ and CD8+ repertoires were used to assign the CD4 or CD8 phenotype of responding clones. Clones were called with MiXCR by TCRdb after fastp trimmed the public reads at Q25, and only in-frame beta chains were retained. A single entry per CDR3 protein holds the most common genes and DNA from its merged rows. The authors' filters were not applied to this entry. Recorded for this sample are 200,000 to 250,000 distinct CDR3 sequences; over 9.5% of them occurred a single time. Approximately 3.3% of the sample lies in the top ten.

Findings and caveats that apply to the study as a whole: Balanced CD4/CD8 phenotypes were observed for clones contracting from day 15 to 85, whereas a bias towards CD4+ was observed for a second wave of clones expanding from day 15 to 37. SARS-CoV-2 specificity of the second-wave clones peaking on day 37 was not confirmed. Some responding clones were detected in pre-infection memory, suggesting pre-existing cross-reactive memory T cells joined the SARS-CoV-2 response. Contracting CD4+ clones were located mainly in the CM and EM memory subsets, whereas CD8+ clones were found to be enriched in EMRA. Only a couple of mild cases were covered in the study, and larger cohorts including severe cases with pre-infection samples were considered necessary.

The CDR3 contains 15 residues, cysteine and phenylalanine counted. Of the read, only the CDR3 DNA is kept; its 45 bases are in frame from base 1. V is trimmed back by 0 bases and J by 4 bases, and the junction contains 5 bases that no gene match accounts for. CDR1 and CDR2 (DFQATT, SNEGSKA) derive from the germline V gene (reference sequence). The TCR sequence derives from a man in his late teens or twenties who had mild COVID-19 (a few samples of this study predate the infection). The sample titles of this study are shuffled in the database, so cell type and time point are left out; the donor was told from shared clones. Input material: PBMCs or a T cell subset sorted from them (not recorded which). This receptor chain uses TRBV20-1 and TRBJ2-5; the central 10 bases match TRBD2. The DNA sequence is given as TGCAGTGCTAGAGATCGTAGGACTAGCGGAGAGACCCAGTACTTC. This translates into CSARDRRTSGETQYF.